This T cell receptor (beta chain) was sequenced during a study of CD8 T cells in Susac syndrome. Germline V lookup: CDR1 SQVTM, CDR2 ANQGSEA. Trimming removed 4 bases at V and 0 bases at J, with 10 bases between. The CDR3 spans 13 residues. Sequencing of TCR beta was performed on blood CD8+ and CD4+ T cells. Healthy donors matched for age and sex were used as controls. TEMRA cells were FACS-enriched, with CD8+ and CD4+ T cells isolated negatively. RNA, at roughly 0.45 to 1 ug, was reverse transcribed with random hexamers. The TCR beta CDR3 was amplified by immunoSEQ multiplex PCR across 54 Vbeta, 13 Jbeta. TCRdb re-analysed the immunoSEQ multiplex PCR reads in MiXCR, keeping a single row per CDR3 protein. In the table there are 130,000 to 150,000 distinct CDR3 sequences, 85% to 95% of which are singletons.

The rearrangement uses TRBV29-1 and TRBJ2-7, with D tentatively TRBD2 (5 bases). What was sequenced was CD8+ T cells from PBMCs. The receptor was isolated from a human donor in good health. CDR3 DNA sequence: TGCAGCGTTGTAGGCGGGCACTCCTACGAGCAGTACTTC. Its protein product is CSVVGGHSYEQYF.